This T cell receptor (beta chain) was recorded in a study of regulatory T cells in long-lasting Graves disease. Study conclusions and caveats: More public clonotypes were shared by persistent patients (2,741) than by new patients (about 970).

The TCR beta library used iRepertoire HTBI primers with Arm-PCR amplification of CDR3. MiXCR was run by TCRdb on the multiplex PCR reads, yielding one entry per CDR3 protein. The sample yields 580,000 or so distinct CDR3 sequences, more than 15% seen once. The CDR3 is 15 amino acids. Trimming removed 1 base at V and 2 bases at J, with 11 bases between. Germline CDR1 is LGHDT and CDR2 is YNNKEL (reference sequence). This sample's time point: newly diagnosed GD, antithyroid drugs for less than 3 months. The TCR library was prepared using RNA isolated from PBMCs. This clonotype was picked up a small number of times. Its antigen is unidentified. The data were also submitted as part of a second study, on T cells in Graves' hyperthyroidism and ophthalmopathy. From that study: An absence of ophthalmopathy progression within 18 months meant stable Graves' hyperthyroidism.

The genes are TRBV3-1 and TRBJ2-5; the D gene is possibly TRBD1 (5 bases). This specimen consisted of peripheral blood mononuclear cells (PBMCs), obtained at new diagnosis, from a patient treated with antithyroid drugs. The source is a man between 18 and 29 years old with Graves disease. Written as DNA, the CDR3 is TGTGCCAGCAGCCAAGGGCAGACAGCACAAGAGACCCAGTACTTC. This gives the protein CASSQGQTAQETQYF.